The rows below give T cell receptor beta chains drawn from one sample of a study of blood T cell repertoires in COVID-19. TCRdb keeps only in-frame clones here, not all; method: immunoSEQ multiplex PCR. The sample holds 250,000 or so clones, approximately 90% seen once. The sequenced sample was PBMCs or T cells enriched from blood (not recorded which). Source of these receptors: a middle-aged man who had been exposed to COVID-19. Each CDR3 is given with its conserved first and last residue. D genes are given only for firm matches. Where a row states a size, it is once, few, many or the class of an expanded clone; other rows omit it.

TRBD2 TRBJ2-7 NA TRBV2 TGTGCCAGCAGGCGGGGAGGGTACGAGCAGTACTTC CASRRGGYEQYF
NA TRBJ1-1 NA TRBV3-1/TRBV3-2 TGTGCCAGCAGCCAAGTCCTACTTACAGGGTCGAGCACTGAAGCTTTCTTT CASSQVLLTGSSTEAFF
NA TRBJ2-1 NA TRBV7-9 TGTGCCAGCAGCCTACTTACTAGTAATGAGCAGTTCTTC CASSLLTSNEQFF
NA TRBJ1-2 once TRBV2 TGTGCCAGCATTAGGCGGGGGGTCGACTATGGCTACACCTTC CASIRRGVDYGYTF
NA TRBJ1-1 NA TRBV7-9 TGTGCCAGCAGCTTAGTAGGGAGAAACACTGAAGCTTTCTTT CASSLVGRNTEAFF
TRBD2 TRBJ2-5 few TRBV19 TGTGCCAGTAGTAGGACTAGCGGGAGACGGGAGACCCAGTACTTC CASSRTSGRRETQYF
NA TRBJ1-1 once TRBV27 TGTGCCAGCAGTTACGGACAGTTGAACACTGAAGCTTTCTTT CASSYGQLNTEAFF
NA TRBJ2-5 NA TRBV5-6 TGTGCCAGCAGCTACGGGGCAGGGGCTCAAGAGACCCAGTACTTC CASSYGAGAQETQYF
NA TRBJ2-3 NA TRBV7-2 TGTGCCAGCAGCCTCACAGATACGCAGTATTTT CASSLTDTQYF
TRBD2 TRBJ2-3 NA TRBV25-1 TGTGCCAGCAGTGAACTGGGACTAGCGGGGCTCACAGATACGCAGTATTTT CASSELGLAGLTDTQYF
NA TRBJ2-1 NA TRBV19 TGTGCCACTAGAGACCGCCATAGTGACTACTACAATGAGCAGTTCTTC CATRDRHSDYYNEQFF
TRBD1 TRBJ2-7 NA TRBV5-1 TGCGCCAGCAGCTTGGGACAGGGGGCTTCCTGGGCCTACGAGCAGTACTTC CASSLGQGASWAYEQYF
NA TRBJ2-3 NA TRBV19 TGTGCCAGCGCTACCGCGGGTCGCACAGATACGCAGTATTTT CASATAGRTDTQYF
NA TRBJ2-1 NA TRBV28 TGTGCCAGCACGGGGAGATACAATGAGCAGTTCTTC CASTGRYNEQFF
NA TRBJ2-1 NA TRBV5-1 TGCGCCAGCAGCTTGTACAGGGAACCCTACAATGAGCAGTTCTTC CASSLYREPYNEQFF
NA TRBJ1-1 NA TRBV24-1 TGTGCCACCAGTGATTCGGTGAACACTGAAGCTTTCTTT CATSDSVNTEAFF
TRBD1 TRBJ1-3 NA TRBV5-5 TGTGCCAGCAGCCTGGGACAGGCAGAAGGAAACACCATATATTTT CASSLGQAEGNTIYF
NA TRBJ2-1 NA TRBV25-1 TGTGCCAGCAGCAGATACAATGAGCAGTTCTTC CASSRYNEQFF
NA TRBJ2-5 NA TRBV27 TGTGCCAGCAGTTTGGCCCTCCCAGGGTATTCAGAGACCCAGTACTTC CASSLALPGYSETQYF
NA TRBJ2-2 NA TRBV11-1 TGTGCCAGCAGCTTAATCGGTCGAGGCGGGGAGCTGTTTTTT CASSLIGRGGELFF
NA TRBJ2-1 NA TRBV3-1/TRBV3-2 TGTGCCAGCAGTCCGGGACTGCGCGGCAATGAGCAGTTCTTC CASSPGLRGNEQFF
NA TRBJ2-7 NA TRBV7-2 TGTGCCAGCAGCTTAGGACAGGCTAACGAGCAGTACTTC CASSLGQANEQYF
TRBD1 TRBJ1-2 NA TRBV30 TGTGCCTGGAGTCCCCCGGGACAGGGATATGGCTACACCTTC CAWSPPGQGYGYTF
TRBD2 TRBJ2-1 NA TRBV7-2 TGTGCCAGCAGCTTAGCCCGGACTAGCGCCTACAATGAGCAGTTCTTC CASSLARTSAYNEQFF
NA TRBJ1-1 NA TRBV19 TGTGCCAGTAGTATCTTGGCGGGGACCGGGAACACTGAAGCTTTCTTT CASSILAGTGNTEAFF
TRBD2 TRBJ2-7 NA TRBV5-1 TGCGCCAGCAGCTTTCGTAGCGGGAAACCCCACGAGCAGTACTTC CASSFRSGKPHEQYF
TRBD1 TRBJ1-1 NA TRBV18 TGTGCCAGCTCACGCGAGACAGGGGGCCGGACTGAAGCTTTCTTT CASSRETGGRTEAFF
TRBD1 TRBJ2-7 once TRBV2 TGTGCCAGCAGGGGACAGGGGGCGTACGAGCAGTACTTC CASRGQGAYEQYF
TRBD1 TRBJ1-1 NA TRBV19 TGTGCCAGTAGTTTCGCGACAGGGAGAAGAACTGAAGCTTTCTTT CASSFATGRRTEAFF
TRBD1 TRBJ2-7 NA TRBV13 TGTGCCAGCAGCCCAAGAGGGGCAGGGGGTGAGCAGTACTTC CASSPRGAGGEQYF
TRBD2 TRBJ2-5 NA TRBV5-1 TGCGCCAGCAGCTCACGGGACTATAAGGGGGAGACCCAGTACTTC CASSSRDYKGETQYF
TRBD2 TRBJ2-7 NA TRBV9 TGTGCCAGCAGCCCGACGACTAGCGGGAGGGCCTACGAGCAGTACTTC CASSPTTSGRAYEQYF
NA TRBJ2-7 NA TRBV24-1 TGTGCCTCTTCTCCGGGAGAGAGCTCCTACGAGCAGTACTTC CASSPGESSYEQYF
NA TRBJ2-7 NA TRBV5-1 TGCGCCAGCAGCCTACGGGTGGACGAGCAGTACTTC CASSLRVDEQYF
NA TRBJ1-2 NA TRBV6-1 TGTGCCAGCAGTGATTGGGGGGTTAGCTATGGCTACACCTTC CASSDWGVSYGYTF
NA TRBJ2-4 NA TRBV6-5 TGTGCCAGCAGTTACTCGAGGGGGTTGCCTGGGGACATTCAGTACTTC CASSYSRGLPGDIQYF
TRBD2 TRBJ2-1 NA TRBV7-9 TGTGCCAGCAGCCTAGTAGCGGGAGGGGGCAATGAGCAGTTCTTC CASSLVAGGGNEQFF
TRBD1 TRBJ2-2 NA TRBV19 TGTGCCAGTAGTAGAACCGGGACAGGGGAGTCAGGGGAGCTGTTTTTT CASSRTGTGESGELFF
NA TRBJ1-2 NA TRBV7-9 TGTGCCAGCAGCTTAGAGGACAGATTGTATGGCTACACCTTC CASSLEDRLYGYTF
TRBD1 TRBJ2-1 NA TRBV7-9 TGTGCCAGCAGCGCGCGGCAGGGGGCGGCGCACAATGAGCAGTTCTTC CASSARQGAAHNEQFF
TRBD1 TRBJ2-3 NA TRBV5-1 TGCGCCAGCAGCTTGATGACAGGGAACGAGGCAGATACGCAGTATTTT CASSLMTGNEADTQYF
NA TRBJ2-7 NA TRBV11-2 TGTGCCAGCAGGGGGGGGCAAGCGGCGTCCTACGAGCAGTACTTC CASRGGQAASYEQYF
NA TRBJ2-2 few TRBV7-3 TGTGCCAGCAGCTTAAGCGGGACGAACACCGGGGAGCTGTTTTTT CASSLSGTNTGELFF
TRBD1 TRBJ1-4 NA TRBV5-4 TGTGCCAGCAGCCGCCGGACAGGGGGCCTTTTTGAAAAACTGTTTTTT CASSRRTGGLFEKLFF
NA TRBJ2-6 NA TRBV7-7 TGTGCTAGCAGCCAGGGACTCTCTGGGGCCAACGTCCTGACTTTC CASSQGLSGANVLTF
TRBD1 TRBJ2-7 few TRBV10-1 TGCGCCAGCAGTGGGGGACAGGGTGTCCACGAGCAGTACTTC CASSGGQGVHEQYF
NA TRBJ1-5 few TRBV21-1 TGTGCCAGCAGCAAAACAAGACCCGGGACAGATAGCAATCAGCCCCAGCATTTT CASSKTRPGTDSNQPQHF
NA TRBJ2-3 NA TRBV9 TGTGCCAGCAGCGTCTGGACTGCTAGCACAGATACGCAGTATTTT CASSVWTASTDTQYF
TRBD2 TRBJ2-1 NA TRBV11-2 TGTGCCAGCAGCTTAGCGAGCGGGGGGAACTACAATGAGCAGTTCTTC CASSLASGGNYNEQFF
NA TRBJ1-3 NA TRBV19 TGTGCCAGTAGTCCGGCAGGGACTGGAAACACCATATATTTT CASSPAGTGNTIYF
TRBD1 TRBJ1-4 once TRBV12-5 TGTGCTAGTGGCAGGACAGGGGACTTGGACGAAAAACTGTTTTTT CASGRTGDLDEKLFF
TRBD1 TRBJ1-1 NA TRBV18 TGTGCCAGCTCAAGACAGGGCTCGAACACTGAAGCTTTCTTT CASSRQGSNTEAFF
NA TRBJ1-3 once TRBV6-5 TGTGCCACCGAAGACATAAGAAACACCATATATTTT CATEDIRNTIYF
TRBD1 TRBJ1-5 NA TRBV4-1 TGCGCCAGCAGCCCCAGGGGGGCGACTCATCAGCCCCAGCATTTT CASSPRGATHQPQHF
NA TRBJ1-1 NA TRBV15 TGTGCCACCAGCAGAACCCTAGGGGCGGACACTGAAGCTTTCTTT CATSRTLGADTEAFF
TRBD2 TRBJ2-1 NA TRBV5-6 TGTGCCAGCAGCTTTTTTATGCCTAGCGGGAGGAGCAATGAGCAGTTCTTC CASSFFMPSGRSNEQFF
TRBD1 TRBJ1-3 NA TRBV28 TGTGCCAGCAGGAATCAGGGGGGACCACGGGCAGGAAACACCATATATTTT CASRNQGGPRAGNTIYF
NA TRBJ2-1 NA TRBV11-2 TGTGCCAGCAGCTTCGGAGGTAGGGACTTCGTTTACAATGAGCAGTTCTTC CASSFGGRDFVYNEQFF
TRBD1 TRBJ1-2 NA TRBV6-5 TGTGCCAGCACTTGGGGTAACGCAGGGGGCTATGGCTACACCTTC CASTWGNAGGYGYTF
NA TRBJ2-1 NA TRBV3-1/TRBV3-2 TGTGCCAGCAGCCAAGTAAGCAGGGGCGATGAGCAGTTCTTC CASSQVSRGDEQFF